The T cell receptor beta chain under discussion was sequenced for a study of blood T cells in healthy people across ages. General study results and limits: Fewer expanded clones and more diversity marked long-lived versus aged donors. There was no known CMV status for donors, so expanded clonotype changes were possibly confounded.

Trimming removed 0 bases at V and 0 bases at J, with 14 bases between. CDR1 and CDR2 (germline): SGHVS, FNYEAQ. This CDR3 region has 17 residues. A remark on this clonotype: The antigen remains unidentified.

The authors ran a second PCR of about 6 to 12 cycles using a sample-barcoded 5' primer and a J-beta primer mix. Tagging of each cDNA molecule was performed by a template-switch adaptor with 12 random nucleotides. From the 5' RACE reads, TCRdb called clonotypes with MiXCR, one entry per CDR3 protein. The sample carries approximately 2,000,000 distinct CDR3 sequences, approximately 39% recorded once. Material: blood. This chain connects TRBV7-6 to TRBJ1-2; weak D call: TRBD1 (5 bases). The clonotype was recovered from a human donor in good health. As DNA, the CDR3 is TGTGCCAGCAGCTTAGCGCCTCCGGGACGTGCTAACTATGGCTACACCTTC. Its translation is CASSLAPPGRANYGYTF.